A single sample gave rise to the 30 T cell receptor beta chains below, sequenced in a study of T cells after somatic rescue of genetic block. Measured with immunoSEQ multiplex PCR; TCRdb has only the in-frame clones, and not every one. The table records approximately 15,000 clones, approximately 70% of them present only once. The source material was peripheral blood mononuclear cells (PBMCs). These TCRs come from a boy younger than 18.

This chain links TRBV6-5 with TRBJ2-7; D possibly corresponds to TRBD1 (6 bases). Germline assignment: CDR1 MNHEY and CDR2 SVGAGI. V lost 0 bases and J lost 3, with 12 bases in between. The CDR3 runs to 15 residues. DNA for the CDR3: TGTGCCAGCAGTTACTCTGGGGGCCTCTTCTACGAGCAGTACTTC. It specifies CASSYSGGLFYEQYF.

The CDR3 loop reads CASSRGPITDTQYF. CDR3 nucleotide sequence: TGTGCCAGCAGTCGGGGCCCGATCACAGATACGCAGTATTTT. This sequence joins TRBV2 and TRBJ2-3; D may be TRBD1 or TRBD2 (5 bases each). V was pared by 5 bases and J by 2 bases, with 11 bases between. The CDR3 is 14 residues long. The germline V gene has CDR1 SNHLY and CDR2 FYNNEI.

This clone came up a few times. Here the CDR3 DNA reads TGTGCCAGCAGTTACGAAGGGGCCAACTATGGCTACACCTTC. This encodes CASSYEGANYGYTF. This chain links TRBV6-5 with TRBJ1-2; a weak D match, TRBD1 (5 bases). The CDR3 extends over 14 amino acids. Germline-derived CDR1 and CDR2 are MNHEY and SVGAGI. V was pared by 2 bases and J by 2 bases, with 9 bases between.

The rearrangement uses TRBV7-2 and TRBJ2-1; 8 positions match TRBD2. The germline V gene encodes CDR1 SGHTA and CDR2 FQGNSA. The CDR3 has 17 amino acids. J was trimmed by 0 bases and V by 0 bases; bases with no gene match: 4. The CDR3 region is CASSLAPSGSSYNEQFF. The DNA for the CDR3 is TGTGCCAGCAGCTTAGCCCCCAGCGGGAGCTCCTACAATGAGCAGTTCTTC.

This clone was seen a single time. Relative to the germline gene, one junction end is altered; a read error may explain this. V usage is TRBV19 and J usage is TRBJ1-5; D not resolved. Germline V lookup: CDR1 LNHDA, CDR2 SQIVND (reference sequence). The CDR3 runs to 13 residues. DNA for the CDR3: TGTGCCAGTACTATACACCCCAATCAGCCCCAGCATTTT. Translation gives CASTIHPNQPQHF. Drawing the rest from reference TRBV19 and TRBJ1-5, the complete variable domain is DGGITQSPKYLFRKEGQNVTLSCEQNLNHDAMYWYRQDPGQGLRLIYYSQIVNDFQKGDIAEGYSVSREKKESFPLTVTSAQKNPTAFYLCASTIHPNQPQHFGDGTRLSIL.

This clone has a handful of counts. As DNA, the CDR3 is TGCGCCAGCAGCTTGACAGGGCGGTTGGCAAAAGAGACCCAGTACTTC. Translating it yields CASSLTGRLAKETQYF. This rearrangement joins TRBV5-1 to TRBJ2-5, with D possibly being TRBD1 (6 bases). CDR1 is SGHRS and CDR2 is YFSETQ in the germline V gene. V lost 1 base and J 3 bases, leaving 16 bases between the germline ends. The CDR3 totals 16 residues.

By sample fraction, this clone is medium-sized. The rearrangement links TRBV19 to TRBJ2-7; no clear D gene. V lost 3 bases and J lost 2, with 14 bases in between. The CDR3 totals 15 residues. Germline-derived CDR1 and CDR2 are LNHDA and SQIVND (reference sequence). In DNA, the CDR3 is TGTGCCAGTAGTATTGGCCACCAATTTACCTACGAGCAGTACTTC. It translates to CASSIGHQFTYEQYF.

The rearrangement uses TRBV5-1 and TRBJ1-1; a possible D gene is TRBD1 (5 bases). Germline CDR1 SGHRS, CDR2 YFSETQ. Trimming took off 4 bases at V and 2 bases at J, with 15 bases between the two ends. The CDR3 runs to 15 residues. The CDR3 protein is CASSPSGTYNTEAFF. DNA of the CDR3: TGCGCCAGCAGCCCAAGCGGGACTTACAACACTGAAGCTTTCTTT.

The chain recombines TRBV27 with TRBJ1-1; D is unresolved. The V gene's germline CDR1 is MNHEY and CDR2 SMNVEV (reference sequence). This CDR3 is 12 amino acids long. Trimming left V 4 bases short and J 2 bases short, with 5 bases between. CDR3 nucleotides: TGTGCCAGCAGTTCCCCAAACACTGAAGCTTTCTTT. Translation: CASSSPNTEAFF.

In its sample, this clone ranks as medium-sized. J is TRBJ1-1 and V is TRBV30; D call uncertain. Germline values: CDR1 GTSNPN, CDR2 SVGIG (reference sequence). The CDR3 loop spans 10 amino acids. Trimming took 4 bases from V and 10 from J, leaving 10 bases between them. The CDR3 is CAWTDYRAFF. CDR3 bases: TGTGCCTGGACAGACTATAGAGCTTTCTTT.

The chain carries TRBV5-1 and TRBJ2-7, with D tentatively TRBD2 (6 bases). CDR3 size: 15 residues. Germline V gene lookup returns CDR1 SGHRS and CDR2 YFSETQ. The V end lost 4 bases, the J end lost 6 bases, and 20 bases lay between the germline ends. The CDR3: CASSLLGGGTGEQYF. CDR3 DNA: TGCGCCAGCAGCCTTCTGGGTGGGGGGACGGGCGAGCAGTACTTC.

This chain links TRBV9 with TRBJ2-5; D may correspond to TRBD1 or TRBD2 (6 bases each). CDR1 and CDR2 from the germline V gene are SGDLS and YYNGEE. CDR3 size: 15 residues. Deletions cut 0 bases from V and 4 bases from J, with 13 bases between. CDR3 in amino acids: CASSVDGGPRETQYF. As DNA, the CDR3 is TGTGCCAGCAGCGTAGATGGGGGGCCCCGAGAGACCCAGTACTTC.

The chain recombines TRBV28 with TRBJ1-2; no firm D call. The CDR3 loop spans 12 amino acids. Trimming removed 5 bases from V and 4 bases from J, with 8 bases in between. Germline V CDR1 and CDR2: MDHEN, SYDVKM. This chain's CDR3 is CASSVTVYGYTF. In nucleotides, the CDR3 is TGTGCCAGCAGTGTTACGGTCTATGGCTACACCTTC.

This rearrangement joins TRBV28 to TRBJ2-5, with D tentatively TRBD1 (5 bases). The CDR3 spans 12 residues. Trimming removed 1 base at V and 6 bases at J, with 6 bases between. Germline CDR1 MDHEN, CDR2 SYDVKM. CDR3 loop: CASSLSGKTQYF. The CDR3 DNA reads TGTGCCAGCAGTTTATCAGGGAAGACCCAGTACTTC.

The rearrangement links TRBV7-9 to TRBJ1-1; a possible D gene is TRBD1 (5 bases). CDR3 length equals 15 residues. Germline V lookup: CDR1 SEHNR, CDR2 FQNEAQ (reference sequence). V lost 4 bases and J 5 bases, leaving 17 bases between the germline ends. CDR3 nucleotides: TGTGCCAGCAGCTCCCTAAGGGGCCGGGTTACTGAAGCTTTCTTT. Its translation is CASSSLRGRVTEAFF.

The chain links TRBV6-5 to TRBJ2-5; the D gene is possibly TRBD1 (6 bases). CDR1 is MNHEY and CDR2 is SVGAGI in the germline V gene. This CDR3 has 13 residues. Trimming took off 6 bases at V and 1 base at J, with 9 bases between the two ends. This CDR3 reads CASSRTVQETQYF. The CDR3 nucleotides are TGTGCCAGCAGCCGGACAGTCCAAGAGACCCAGTACTTC.

This chain uses TRBV7-3 with TRBJ2-1; TRBD2 matches at 13 bases. The CDR3 has 17 amino acids. The germline V gene has CDR1 SGHTA and CDR2 FQGTGA. Losses at the gene ends were 5 bases for V and 9 bases for J; bases not matched to a gene: 13. DNA for the CDR3: TGTGCCAGCAGCCCCCATTCGTGGACTAGCGGGAGTGGTGAGCAGTTCTTC. It encodes CASSPHSWTSGSGEQFF.

The chain has TRBV5-1 and TRBJ2-7; possibly TRBD1 or TRBD2 for D (6 bases each). The CDR3 sequence is 16 residues long. The germline gives CDR1 SGHRS, CDR2 YFSETQ. The ends were cut back, 4 bases at V and 4 bases at J, with 21 bases in the middle. CDR3 DNA: TGCGCCAGCAGCGTGATGGGGGGCGAAAAGGGGTACGAGCAGTACTTC. Translated, it gives CASSVMGGEKGYEQYF.

J is TRBJ2-7 and V is TRBV14; TRBD1 matches 9 bases. Germline loops: CDR1 SGHDN, CDR2 FVKESK. The V gene end was trimmed by 0 bases and the J gene end by 1 base; junction bases not matched to a gene: 7. This CDR3 comprises 17 residues. CDR3 residues: CASSQDPRDRASYEQYF. Written as DNA, the CDR3 is TGTGCCAGCAGCCAAGACCCCCGGGACAGGGCTTCCTACGAGCAGTACTTC.

The rearrangement joins TRBV5-8 to TRBJ2-7, with 7 positions matching TRBD1. The V gene's germline CDR1 is SGHTS and CDR2 YDEGEE. The CDR3 length is 15 residues. The V gene end was trimmed by 4 bases and the J gene end by 6 bases; junction bases not matched to a gene: 13. Written as DNA, the CDR3 is TGTGCCAGCAGCCAACGGGACAGCCCTCCTGGCGAGCAGTACTTC. It codes for CASSQRDSPPGEQYF.

The chain couples TRBV7-6 to TRBJ2-6; TRBD2 is a possible D gene (6 bases). The germline V gene has CDR1 SGHVS and CDR2 FNYEAQ. The V gene lost 6 bases and the J gene lost 4 bases, with 13 bases spanning the gap. The CDR3 totals 15 residues. This CDR3 is CASSFAGRGANVLTF. The CDR3 region has the DNA TGTGCCAGCAGTTTTGCAGGGAGGGGGGCCAACGTCCTGACTTTC. Variable domain in full (rest from reference TRBV7-6 and TRBJ2-6): GAGVSQSPRYKVTKRGQDVALRCDPISGHVSLYWYRQALGQGPEFLTYFNYEAQQDKSGLPNDRFSAERPEGSISTLTIQRTEQRDSAMYRCASSFAGRGANVLTFGAGSRLTVL.

The chain links TRBV11-2 to TRBJ2-1; perhaps TRBD2 as D (6 bases). The V end was cut by 1 base, the J end by 9 bases, with 16 bases between. This CDR3 comprises 15 residues. Germline lookup yields CDR1 SGHAT and CDR2 FQNNGV. CDR3: CASSLAPEGRGEQFF. In nucleotides, the CDR3 is TGTGCCAGCAGCTTAGCCCCGGAGGGCCGGGGTGAGCAGTTCTTC.

The chain links TRBV9 to TRBJ2-7; TRBD2 matches at 10 bases. With V trimmed by 0 bases and J by 3 bases, 6 bases remained unmatched. The CDR3 totals 16 residues. From germline, CDR1 is SGDLS and CDR2 YYNGEE. CDR3 nucleotides: TGTGCCAGCAGCGTAGGTCGGACTAGCGGCGTCTACGAGCAGTACTTC. Encoded protein: CASSVGRTSGVYEQYF.

The chain carries TRBV18 and TRBJ2-5, with 7 bases aligning to TRBD2. Germline assignment: CDR1 KGHSH and CDR2 LQKENI. This CDR3 contains 16 residues. J lost 1 base, V lost 1 base, and 6 bases had no gene match. Here the CDR3 reads CASSPLKGGGQETQYF. CDR3 nucleotide sequence: TGTGCCAGCTCACCACTTAAGGGCGGGGGCCAAGAGACCCAGTACTTC.

The V gene is TRBV5-6, the J gene TRBJ2-1; TRBD1 matches at 10 bases. The CDR3 is 13 amino acids. The germline V gene has CDR1 SGHDT and CDR2 YYEEEE. The V segment lost 6 bases and the J segment 8 bases; nucleotides outside the gene matches: 5. The CDR3 here is CASTRDRGHEQFF. CDR3 nucleotides: TGTGCCAGCACAAGGGACAGGGGCCATGAGCAGTTCTTC. The whole variable domain, remainder taken from reference TRBV5-6 and TRBJ2-1, is DAGVTQSPTHLIKTRGQQVTLRCSPKSGHDTVSWYQQALGQGPQFIFQYYEEEERQRGNFPDRFSGHQFPNYSSELNVNALLLGDSALYLCASTRDRGHEQFFGPGTRLTVL.

This clone was found a few times. The chain joins TRBV5-1 to TRBJ1-2; TRBD1 matches 8 bases. The germline V gene has CDR1 SGHRS and CDR2 YFSETQ. The V segment lost 3 bases and the J segment 4 bases; nucleotides outside the gene matches: 5. CDR3 length: 14 amino acids. DNA of the CDR3: TGCGCCAGCAGCTCCTTAGGACAGGGCTATGGCTACACCTTC. As protein: CASSSLGQGYGYTF.

The chain has TRBV30 and TRBJ2-7; no firm D call. CDR3 length equals 14 residues. V was shortened by 0 bases and J by 2 bases, with 11 bases between the two germline ends. CDR1 is GTSNPN, CDR2 SVGIG, per germline (reference sequence). For the CDR3, the DNA is TGTGCCTGGAGTGTGGTAAGTCGTCCCTACGAGCAGTACTTC. Amino acids: CAWSVVSRPYEQYF.

This rearrangement joins TRBV14 to TRBJ2-1, with 16 bases lining up with TRBD2. Trimming cost V 0 bases and J 3 bases; bases outside gene matches: 11. This CDR3 contains 21 residues. Germline V gene data show CDR1 as SGHDN and CDR2 as FVKESK. The CDR3 here is CASSQDISGTSGRADYNEQFF. The CDR3, as DNA: TGTGCCAGCAGCCAAGATATATCCGGGACTAGCGGGAGGGCTGACTACAATGAGCAGTTCTTC.

The V and J genes are TRBV10-3 and TRBJ1-6, with no clear D. CDR3 size: 12 residues. The V gene lost 10 bases and the J gene lost 7 bases, with 11 bases spanning the gap. Germline CDR1 reads ENHRY; CDR2 reads SYGVKD. The CDR3 region has the DNA TGTGCCACCGAGGGAGCAAATTCACCCCTCCACTTT. This codes for CATEGANSPLHF.

The sample holds one count of this clone. V is TRBV5-3 and J is TRBJ1-4, with 11 bases lining up with TRBD1. TRBV5-3 is known as an ORF, though its function is uncertain. The CDR3 contains 19 residues. The V and J ends lost 2 bases and 2 bases, in that order; junction bases with no gene match: 11. As DNA, the CDR3 is TGTGCCAGAAGCTTCCCCGGGACAGGGGGAGGAAGCACTAATGAAAAACTGTTTTTT. It specifies CARSFPGTGGGSTNEKLFF.